These 17 T cell receptor beta chains share one sample of origin, sequenced in a study of T cells in Graves' hyperthyroidism and ophthalmopathy (dated by TCRdb to the late 2010s). Library preparation was by multiplex PCR. Sequenced on an Illumina HiSeq 2000. The TCR beta CDR3 regions were amplified from RNA transcripts. A first-round RT-PCR of the TCR CDR3 used the HTBI primer set with the Qiagen OneStep RT-PCR kit. The raw public reads went through TCRdb reprocessing: fastp at Q25, MiXCR clone calling, in-frame beta chains kept. Identical CDR3 protein sequences are pooled into one entry, listed with their most common genes and DNA. This sample is represented by under 350,000 distinct CDR3 sequences; around 25% of them were singletons. The ten largest make up approximately 25% of the sample. The sample consisted of blood. The receptor set was obtained from a man aged 40-49 years with Graves' hyperthyroidism that later progressed to Graves' ophthalmopathy.

The V call is TRBV28, the J call TRBJ1-2; maybe TRBD1 (6 bases). Germline CDR1 MDHEN, CDR2 SYDVKM. The CDR3 consists of 14 residues. V was trimmed by 7 bases and J by 3 bases, leaving 15 bases between them. The CDR3 protein is CASKTSGGYYGYTF. In nucleotides, the CDR3 is TGTGCCAGCAAAACCTCCGGGGGCTACTATGGCTACACCTTC.

Ten or more counts support this clonotype. The chain employs TRBV6-2 or TRBV6-3 and TRBJ1-1; the D is unclear. V was clipped by 5 bases and J by 6 bases, with 13 bases between them. Looked up from germline, CDR1 is MNHEY and CDR2 is SVGEGT. This CDR3 has 13 amino acids. This chain's CDR3 is CASSPRVDAEAFF. The CDR3 DNA is TGTGCCAGCAGTCCCCGGGTAGATGCTGAAGCTTTCTTT.

In this sample, this clonotype turned up many times. DNA of the CDR3: TGTGCCAGTAGTATCCCGGGGAGGGATAGCAATCAGCCCCAGCATTTT. Translation gives CASSIPGRDSNQPQHF. The V gene is TRBV19, the J gene TRBJ1-5; no definite D call. V was trimmed by 3 bases and J by 0 bases, leaving 12 bases between them. CDR1 is LNHDA and CDR2 is SQIVND in the germline V gene (reference sequence). The CDR3 runs to 16 residues.

This chain connects TRBV7-2 to TRBJ1-1; 9 nucleotides match TRBD1. V lost 5 bases, J lost 4 bases, and 8 bases stayed unmatched. There are 15 residues in the CDR3. The V gene's germline CDR1 is SGHTA and CDR2 FQGNSA. The CDR3 DNA follows: TGTGCCAGCAGCACAGGGACAGGGCAAGGCACTGAAGCTTTCTTT. Translated: CASSTGTGQGTEAFF.

Only a few counts were recorded for this clonotype. The CDR3 is CASSSTLRESSYNEQFF. The CDR3 nucleotides read TGTGCCAGCAGCTCCACCCTTCGCGAAAGCTCCTACAATGAGCAGTTCTTC. The chain combines TRBV11-3 with TRBJ2-1; no clear D gene. The CDR3 covers 17 residues. CDR1 SGHNT and CDR2 YENEEA come from the germline V gene. Trimming removed 4 bases at V and 0 bases at J, with 16 bases between.

This clonotype showed up many times. The rearrangement links TRBV6-5 to TRBJ1-1; TRBD1 aligns across 10 bases. The germline V gene has CDR1 MNHEY and CDR2 SVGAGI. The V and J ends lost 6 bases and 10 bases, in that order; junction bases with no gene match: 5. The CDR3 loop spans 12 amino acids. The CDR3 DNA reads TGTGCCAGCAGACCCCGGGACAGGGGAGCTTTCTTT. Its translation is CASRPRDRGAFF.

This sequence joins TRBV20-1 and TRBJ1-1, with D uncertain. The CDR3 runs 14 residues. The germline V gene has CDR1 DFQATT and CDR2 SNEGSKA (reference sequence). Deletions cut 3 bases from V and 4 bases from J, with 15 bases between. CDR3 in DNA: TGCAGTGCTAGTCCAGACGTCCCCCTCACTGAAGCTTTCTTT. Its protein product is CSASPDVPLTEAFF.

Ten or more counts support this clonotype. The rearrangement uses TRBV18 and TRBJ2-1, with D unclear. The CDR3 spans 12 residues. V lost 6 bases and J 7 bases, leaving 10 bases between the germline ends. Germline CDR1 and CDR2: KGHSH and LQKENI. The CDR3 region has the DNA TGTGCCAGCTCCGCGATTGGTAATGAGCAGTTCTTC. Its translation is CASSAIGNEQFF.

This clonotype was seen at least ten times. The J gene is TRBJ1-5, the V gene TRBV19; tentative D call: TRBD1 (6 bases). The CDR3 totals 13 residues. The V and J ends lost 7 bases and 5 bases respectively, with 12 bases between them. The germline gives CDR1 LNHDA, CDR2 SQIVND (reference sequence). The CDR3 coding sequence is TGTGCCAGTACCGATACAGGGCATCAGCCCCAGCATTTT. Encoded protein: CASTDTGHQPQHF.

The chain is built from TRBV19 and TRBJ1-1; 11 bases fit TRBD1. This CDR3 spans 16 amino acids. Germline CDR1 is LNHDA and CDR2 is SQIVND (reference sequence). V was clipped by 7 bases and J by 3 bases; unmatched bases: 10. The CDR3 sequence is CASITAPGQGDTEAFF. The CDR3 bases are TGTGCCAGTATCACTGCACCGGGACAGGGGGACACTGAAGCTTTCTTT.

This clonotype was observed many times. The chain couples TRBV6-5 to TRBJ2-2; D not resolved. The germline V gene encodes CDR1 MNHEY and CDR2 SVGAGI. The V and J ends lost 4 bases and 4 bases respectively, with 13 bases between them. There are 15 residues in the CDR3. CDR3 nucleotides: TGTGCCAGCAGTTTCCACGAAGGGCCCACCGGGGAGCTGTTTTTT. It translates to CASSFHEGPTGELFF.

The chain uses TRBV5-1 and TRBJ2-7; D is unresolved. The CDR3 contains 13 residues. CDR1 and CDR2 (germline): SGHRS, YFSETQ. V was shortened by 5 bases and J by 3 bases, with 12 bases between the two germline ends. The CDR3 reads CASRKWGFYEQYF. In DNA, the CDR3 is TGCGCCAGCAGGAAATGGGGATTCTACGAGCAGTACTTC. The whole variable domain, filled in from reference TRBV5-1 and TRBJ2-7, reads KAGVTQTPRYLIKTRGQQVTLSCSPISGHRSVSWYQQTPGQGLQFLFEYFSETQRNKGNFPGRFSGRQFSNSRSEMNVSTLELGDSALYLCASRKWGFYEQYFGPGTRLTVT.

The table lists this clonotype with many counts. The CDR3 protein is CASSGTTRDRSYEQYF. The CDR3 nucleotides are TGTGCCAGCAGCGGAACCACTCGGGACCGTTCCTACGAGCAGTACTTC. This chain links TRBV11-2 with TRBJ2-7; TRBD1 or TRBD2 may be the D gene (5 bases each). In germline, CDR1 is SGHAT, CDR2 FQNNGV. The V end was cut by 5 bases, the J end by 1 base, with 18 bases between. This CDR3 has 16 residues.

This clonotype was picked up many times. The chain recombines TRBV3-1 with TRBJ2-4; TRBD2 might be the D (5 bases). Germline loops: CDR1 LGHDT, CDR2 YNNKEL (reference sequence). The CDR3 is 14 amino acids. V was pared by 1 base and J by 7 bases, with 11 bases between. CDR3: CASSQAAGGNIQYF. CDR3 nucleotide sequence: TGTGCCAGCAGCCAAGCGGCCGGAGGTAACATTCAGTACTTC.

This clonotype was counted ten times or more. This sequence joins TRBV6-1 and TRBJ1-1, with 8 nucleotides matching TRBD1. This CDR3 spans 15 amino acids. Per the germline V gene, CDR1 is MNHNS and CDR2 is SASEGT. The junction had 15 bases not matched to a gene; V was cut back by 5 bases and J by 10 bases. CDR3 DNA sequence: TGTGCCAGCAGTATTAATAGAGTCGCCGGGACAGGAGCTTTCTTT. This translates into CASSINRVAGTGAFF.

This clonotype showed up many times. This rearrangement joins TRBV12-3 or TRBV12-4 to TRBJ2-5, with D possibly being TRBD2 (5 bases). V lost 5 bases, J lost 4 bases, and 8 bases lay in between. The CDR3 runs 12 residues. The CDR3 bases are TGTGCCAGCAGTCTTCGGGGAGAGACCCAGTACTTC. Translating it yields CASSLRGETQYF.

J is TRBJ2-2 and V is TRBV28; 14 bases match TRBD2. Germline V gene lookup returns CDR1 MDHEN and CDR2 SYDVKM. CDR3 length equals 17 residues. Trimming cost V 3 bases and J 5 bases; bases outside gene matches: 5. In DNA form, the CDR3 reads TGTGCCAGCAGTTTTCCGGGACTAGCGGGAGTTACCGGGGAGCTGTTTTTT. Translated, it gives CASSFPGLAGVTGELFF.